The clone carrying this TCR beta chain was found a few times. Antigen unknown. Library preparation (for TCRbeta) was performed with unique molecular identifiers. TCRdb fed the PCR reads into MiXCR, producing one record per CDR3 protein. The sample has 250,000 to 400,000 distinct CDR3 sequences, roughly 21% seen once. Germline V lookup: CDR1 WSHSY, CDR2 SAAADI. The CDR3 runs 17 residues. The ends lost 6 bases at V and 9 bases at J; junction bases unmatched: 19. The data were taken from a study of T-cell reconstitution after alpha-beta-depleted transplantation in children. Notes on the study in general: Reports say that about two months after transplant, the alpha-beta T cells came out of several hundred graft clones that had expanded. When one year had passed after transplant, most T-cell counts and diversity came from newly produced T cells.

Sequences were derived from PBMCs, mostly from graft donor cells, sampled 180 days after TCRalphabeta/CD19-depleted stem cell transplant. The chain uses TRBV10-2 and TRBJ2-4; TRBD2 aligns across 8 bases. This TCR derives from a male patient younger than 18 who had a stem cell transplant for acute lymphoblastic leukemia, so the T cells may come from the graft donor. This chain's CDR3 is CASRRAGVGMLGAIQYF. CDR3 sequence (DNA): TGCGCCAGCAGGCGAGCGGGAGTGGGGATGTTGGGAGCCATTCAGTACTTC.